The entry below gives a single T cell receptor beta chain sequence along with its context. This clone's antigen is unknown. A junction end diverges from the germline sequence, so it may reflect a read error. The sample belongs to a study of blood T cell repertoires in COVID-19 (dated by TCRdb to about 2020). A note on the overall study: Collaborator samples came from the United States, Italy and Spain and covered acute and convalescent phases of COVID-19. Samples came from the ongoing ImmuneRACE study (first 160 participants) plus 1,254 subjects from 6 global collaborators. The repertoires were released in a freely available public database intended as a resource for research on the immune response to SARS-CoV-2. Where available, HLA class I and class II types were taken from metadata supplied by the sample provider and were not determined by assay-based typing. Deeply sampled blood TCRbeta repertoires from subjects exposed to, actively infected with, or recovered from COVID-19 were included in the dataset. The prospective study material was composed of cDNA or gDNA derived from T cells, B-cell-depleted T cells, or PBMCs. A de-identified subject ID, COVID-19 status, age in years and sex were almost always included in the sample metadata.

TCRbeta CDR3 regions were amplified from genomic DNA by means of the immunoSEQ Assay, a bias-controlled multiplex PCR. Per the authors' processing: Nucleated cell counts per sample were estimated from amplification of reference gene primers within the assay. To quantify the absolute abundance of each unique TCRbeta CDR3 rearrangement, sequence reads were collapsed and filtered. Productive Simpson clonality was computed per sample as the square root of Simpson's diversity index over productive rearrangements. This immuneACCESS table, as held by TCRdb, lists in-frame sequences with V and J called but not all clones. Of the missing ones, under half trace to an unresolved V gene in checked studies; the others have no known cause. V and J calls and clone size come straight from that table; D and trimming were deduced from the DNA. The table for this sample lists 150,000 or so clones; roughly 80% of them were counted only once. The ten largest account for 3.5% to 4.5% of the sample.

The collaborating institutions used their own protocols to collect whole blood in K2EDTA tubes. For TCRbeta analysis, collaborators shipped samples in one of three forms: frozen whole blood, isolated PBMCs, or DNA extracted from either of those sample types. The CDR3 covers 14 residues, taking in both the cysteine and the phenylalanine. Only the CDR3 DNA is retained, 42 bases long and in frame from the first base. The germline V gene encodes CDR1 MNHNS and CDR2 SASEGT. Paper-wide results and their limitations: The quantity of clinical and demographic metadata differed by source and by participant and was supplied without curation.

This clonotype originated in an older woman with acute or convalescent COVID-19. The chain is made from TRBV6-1 and TRBJ2-1; TRBD2 fits 8 bases in the junction. The source material was peripheral blood. In nucleotide form, the sequence is TGTGCCAGCACTGAACCAAACCTAGCGGGTGAGCAGTTCTTC. Protein translation: CASTEPNLAGEQFF.